This T cell receptor beta chain stems from a study of blood T cell repertoires in COVID-19. Turning to the study itself: From the United States, Italy and Spain came samples of acute and convalescent COVID-19. T cells, B-cell-depleted T cells, or PBMCs provided the cDNA or gDNA that served as material.

Germline V lookup: CDR1 MGHDK, CDR2 SYGVNS. The CDR3 consists of 13 residues. V dropped 3 bases and J dropped 4 bases, with 9 bases sitting between them. A single count supports this clone. Measured with immunoSEQ multiplex PCR; TCRdb has only the in-frame clones, and not every one. The sample has roughly 130,000 clones, about 87% seen once. The material sequenced was peripheral blood. This rearrangement joins TRBV25-1 to TRBJ1-2, with unresolved D. This receptor was obtained from a human donor with COVID-19, enrolled during active disease. The donor label of this sample is uncertain. CDR3 bases: TGTGCCAGCAGTGAGCTGGGGAGCTATGGCTACACCTTC. It specifies CASSELGSYGYTF.